Shown below are 29 T cell receptor beta chains from a single sample sequenced in a study of blood T cell repertoires in COVID-19. Assay used: immunoSEQ multiplex PCR; TCRdb lists only in-frame clones, some missing. This sample has some 250,000 clones, with around 88% found just once. Sequencing used peripheral blood. The receptors shown here come from a woman under 40 who had recovered from COVID-19.

J is TRBJ2-3 and V is TRBV11-2; D may be TRBD2 (6 bases). CDR1 SGHAT and CDR2 FQNNGV come from the germline V gene. CDR3 length equals 15 residues. The V and J ends lost 5 bases and 0 bases respectively, with 12 bases between them. CDR3 protein: CASSPGGVSTDTQYF. As DNA, the CDR3 is TGTGCCAGCAGCCCCGGCGGGGTTAGCACAGATACGCAGTATTTT.

The chain carries TRBV9 and TRBJ2-7; possibly TRBD2 for D (5 bases). Trimming stripped 3 bases from V and 3 bases from J, with 16 bases between. The CDR3 is made up of 15 amino acids. Germline V gives CDR1 SGDLS, CDR2 YYNGEE. For the CDR3, the DNA is TGTGCCAGCAGCGCAAGCGGAGGCCGAATCTACGAGCAGTACTTC. Translating gives CASSASGGRIYEQYF. Full variable domain (outside the CDR3, taken from reference TRBV9 and TRBJ2-7): DSGVTQTPKHLITATGQRVTLRCSPRSGDLSVYWYQQSLDQGLQFLIQYYNGEERAKGNILERFSAQQFPDLHSELNLSSLELGDSALYFCASSASGGRIYEQYFGPGTRLTVT.

The V gene is TRBV12-5, the J gene TRBJ2-1, with D possibly matching TRBD2 (6 bases). Germline-derived CDR1 and CDR2 are LGHNT and FRNRAP. V was trimmed by 2 bases and J by 0 bases, leaving 11 bases between them. The CDR3 totals 16 residues. CDR3 amino acids: CASGLTAGLSYNEQFF. The CDR3 region has the DNA TGTGCTAGTGGTTTGACGGCGGGGCTCTCCTACAATGAGCAGTTCTTC.

The gene calls are TRBV5-5 and TRBJ2-7; 7 bases are shared with TRBD2. Germline loops: CDR1 SGHKS, CDR2 YYEKEE (reference sequence). The CDR3 runs 13 residues. V lost 3 bases, J lost 6 bases, and 6 bases stayed unmatched. CDR3 DNA sequence: TGTGCCAGCAGCTCCTCCGGGGGGACCGAGCAGTACTTC. Residues: CASSSSGGTEQYF.

The chain carries TRBV10-3 and TRBJ1-2, with D tentatively TRBD1 (5 bases). The CDR3 has 15 amino acids. Germline CDR1 reads ENHRY; CDR2 reads SYGVKD. V was pared by 0 bases and J by 2 bases, with 10 bases between. The chain's CDR3 is CAISESETANYGYTF. The CDR3 nucleotides read TGTGCCATCAGTGAGTCTGAGACAGCAAACTATGGCTACACCTTC.

This clone has more than one count but fewer than ten. The V gene is TRBV11-2, the J gene TRBJ1-6, with D uncertain. The CDR3 is 15 amino acids. Between the trimmed V and J ends, which lost 3 bases and 5 bases, there was a span of 11 bases. Germline V lookup: CDR1 SGHAT, CDR2 FQNNGV. Here the CDR3 reads CASSFTQTNNSPLHF. The CDR3 DNA reads as TGTGCCAGCAGCTTTACCCAGACTAATAATTCACCCCTCCACTTT.

CDR3 nucleotide sequence: TGCACCAGCAGCCAAGTTGTCTCGCGGGGGTCCGCAGATACGCAGTATTTT. This codes for CTSSQVVSRGSADTQYF. The chain is built from TRBV1 and TRBJ2-3; the table assigns TRBD2, which was not confirmed against the DNA. TRBV1 is a pseudogene. The CDR3 totals 17 residues.

The chain links TRBV5-4 to TRBJ2-2, with TRBD2 identical over 11 bases. Germline loops: CDR1 SGHNT, CDR2 YYREEE (reference sequence). CDR3 length equals 15 residues. Trimming removed 0 bases from V and 5 bases from J; junction bases left unmatched: 0. CDR3 DNA sequence: TGTGCCAGCAGCTTGGCTAGCGGGGGGACCGGGGAGCTGTTTTTT. Translation gives CASSLASGGTGELFF.

The CDR3 region is CASSLAGGFSPLHF. The CDR3, as DNA: TGTGCCAGCAGCTTGGCAGGGGGCTTTTCACCCCTCCACTTT. The chain uses TRBV7-8 and TRBJ1-6; 8 bases map to TRBD1. The V gene's germline CDR1 is SGHVS and CDR2 FQNEAQ. The CDR3 extends over 14 amino acids. V lost 3 bases and J lost 9; bases outside the gene matches: 4.

The V gene is TRBV5-1, the J gene TRBJ1-4; D not resolved. The CDR3 length is 14 residues. Trimming took 4 bases from V and 0 from J, leaving 7 bases between them. Germline V lookup: CDR1 SGHRS, CDR2 YFSETQ. The CDR3 region is CASSQAATNEKLFF. The CDR3 nucleotides are TGCGCCAGCAGCCAGGCAGCAACTAATGAAAAACTGTTTTTT.

The V and J genes are TRBV15 and TRBJ2-1; TRBD2 agrees at 7 bases. V lost 2 bases and J lost 0; bases outside the gene matches: 7. This CDR3 has 17 amino acids. Germline V gene sequence: CDR1 LNHNV, CDR2 YYDKDF (reference sequence). In nucleotides, the CDR3 is TGTGCCACCAGCAGAATTCTGGGGGGGAGCTCCTACAATGAGCAGTTCTTC. Residues: CATSRILGGSSYNEQFF. The full variable domain, rest sourced from reference TRBV15 and TRBJ2-1, is DAMVIQNPRYQVTQFGKPVTLSCSQTLNHNVMYWYQQKSSQAPKLLFHYYDKDFNNEADTPDNFQSRRPNTSFCFLDIRSPGLGDTAMYLCATSRILGGSSYNEQFFGPGTRLTVL.

The chain recombines TRBV15 with TRBJ2-1; 7 positions agree with TRBD1. Germline V gene lookup returns CDR1 LNHNV and CDR2 YYDKDF (reference sequence). The CDR3 covers 15 residues. V lost 0 bases, J lost 8 bases, and 7 bases stayed unmatched. The DNA of the CDR3 is TGTGCCACCAGCAGAGACCAAACAGGGGTGGATGAGCAGTTCTTC. It yields the protein CATSRDQTGVDEQFF. The variable domain in full, with the rest retrieved from reference TRBV15 and TRBJ2-1, is DAMVIQNPRYQVTQFGKPVTLSCSQTLNHNVMYWYQQKSSQAPKLLFHYYDKDFNNEADTPDNFQSRRPNTSFCFLDIRSPGLGDTAMYLCATSRDQTGVDEQFFGPGTRLTVL.

This chain uses TRBV6-5 with TRBJ1-2; D is possibly TRBD1 (6 bases). Per germline, CDR1 MNHEY and CDR2 SVGAGI. V lost 6 bases to trimming and J lost 3 bases, with 17 bases between them. The CDR3 is 15 residues long. The CDR3 sequence: CASSLFTTGDYGYTF. The CDR3 nucleotides read TGTGCCAGCAGCCTATTTACGACAGGCGACTATGGCTACACCTTC.

This clone was observed a few times. V is TRBV7-2 and J is TRBJ2-7; D possibly corresponds to TRBD2 (5 bases). Trimming cost V 6 bases and J 0 bases, with 12 bases left between them. This CDR3 is built from 14 residues. Germline V gene data show CDR1 as SGHTA and CDR2 as FQGNSA. The CDR3 bases are TGTGCCAGCAGGCAAACCGGGAACTCCTACGAGCAGTACTTC. It specifies CASRQTGNSYEQYF.

The chain uses TRBV12-3 or TRBV12-4 and TRBJ2-5; D is ambiguous. The CDR3 length is 13 residues. Trimming pared 1 base from V and 3 bases from J, leaving 6 bases between. This CDR3 reads CASSLGRKETQYF. DNA of the CDR3: TGTGCCAGCAGTTTAGGGAGAAAAGAGACCCAGTACTTC.

This chain uses TRBV30 with TRBJ1-5, with D possibly being TRBD1 (5 bases). The germline V and J ends were trimmed by 2 bases and 5 bases, with 13 bases remaining between them. CDR1 and CDR2 (germline): GTSNPN, SVGIG (reference sequence). This CDR3 region has 14 residues. DNA of the CDR3: TGTGCCTGGAGTCATGACAGTCTAGATCAGCCCCAGCATTTT. This encodes CAWSHDSLDQPQHF.

This clone has only a few counts. The CDR3: CASSQGPHEQFF. The DNA for the CDR3 is TGTGCCAGCAGCCAAGGGCCGCATGAGCAGTTCTTC. The V call is TRBV3-1 (or the pseudogene TRBV3-2), the J call TRBJ2-1; D gene unclear. V gave up 1 base and J gave up 8 bases, with 6 bases separating them. The germline V gene has CDR1 LGHDT and CDR2 YNNKEL (reference sequence). The CDR3 contains 12 residues.

CDR3 DNA: TGTGCCAGCAGCCCGAGTAGCGGGGGCCCTTTCAATGAGCAGTTCTTC. It specifies CASSPSSGGPFNEQFF. V usage is TRBV7-8 and J usage is TRBJ2-1; 9 nucleotides align to TRBD2. Losses at the gene ends were 5 bases for V and 6 bases for J; bases not matched to a gene: 11. This CDR3 has 16 amino acids. Germline V gene data show CDR1 as SGHVS and CDR2 as FQNEAQ.

The V and J genes are TRBV3-1 (or the pseudogene TRBV3-2) and TRBJ2-5; a weak D match, TRBD1 (5 bases). Trimming cost V 4 bases and J 5 bases, with 14 bases left between them. In germline, CDR1 is LGHDT, CDR2 YNNKEL (reference sequence). The CDR3 runs to 14 residues. CDR3 residues: CASSPQGVKETQYF. CDR3 coding DNA: TGTGCCAGCAGCCCCCAGGGCGTCAAGGAGACCCAGTACTTC.

The chain couples TRBV6-5 to TRBJ1-5; 7 positions match TRBD1. Looked up from germline, CDR1 is MNHEY and CDR2 is SVGAGI. The length of the CDR3 is 16 residues. The J segment lost 2 bases and the V segment lost 4 bases, leaving 8 bases of the junction unmatched. CDR3 in DNA: TGTGCCAGCAGTTCACGCCCTACAGGGGGCAATCAGCCCCAGCATTTT. This encodes CASSSRPTGGNQPQHF.

J is TRBJ2-2 and V is TRBV9, with D tentatively TRBD2 (5 bases). Germline CDR1 SGDLS, CDR2 YYNGEE. Trimming took off 3 bases at V and 4 bases at J, with 13 bases between the two ends. The CDR3 runs 15 residues. The CDR3 reads CASSGEHSITGELFF. Written as DNA, the CDR3 is TGTGCCAGCAGCGGGGAGCACAGTATCACCGGGGAGCTGTTTTTT.

This clone showed up just once. The chain employs TRBV4-1 and TRBJ2-3; D is perhaps TRBD1 (5 bases). Germline V gene data show CDR1 as MGHRA and CDR2 as YSYEKL. Trimming took off 7 bases at V and 5 bases at J, with 13 bases between the two ends. The CDR3 is 13 amino acids. The CDR3 protein is CASISKRGDTQYF. The DNA of the CDR3 is TGCGCCAGCATCTCCAAAAGGGGAGATACGCAGTATTTT.

This CDR3 is CASSFGTGVYEQYF. The CDR3 DNA reads TGCGCCAGCAGCTTCGGGACAGGGGTCTACGAGCAGTACTTC. The chain links TRBV5-1 to TRBJ2-7, with 10 bases lining up with TRBD1. The CDR3 extends over 14 amino acids. V shed 2 bases and J 3 bases; nucleotides not matched to a gene: 2. CDR1 is SGHRS, CDR2 YFSETQ, per germline.

The V call is TRBV27, the J call TRBJ1-2; 8 bases align to TRBD1. The J segment lost 13 bases and the V segment lost 4 bases, leaving 11 bases of the junction unmatched. Germline V gene data show CDR1 as MNHEY and CDR2 as SMNVEV (reference sequence). The CDR3 consists of 13 residues. CDR3 in amino acids: CASSSRTGWVRTF. Here the CDR3 DNA reads TGTGCCAGCAGTTCCCGGACAGGGTGGGTTCGCACCTTC.

The chain recombines TRBV30 with TRBJ1-6, with TRBD1 matching over 8 bases. This CDR3 contains 13 residues. Germline-derived CDR1 and CDR2 are GTSNPN and SVGIG (reference sequence). V lost 4 bases, J lost 7 bases, and 3 bases stayed unmatched. CDR3 loop: CAWTGTGNSPLHF. For the CDR3, the DNA is TGTGCCTGGACCGGGACAGGAAATTCACCCCTCCACTTT.

The chain employs TRBV18 and TRBJ1-3, with a possible D match to TRBD1 (5 bases). The CDR3 is made up of 15 amino acids. Germline lookup yields CDR1 KGHSH and CDR2 LQKENI. The V end was cut by 5 bases, the J end by 0 bases, with 11 bases between. The CDR3, as DNA: TGTGCCAGCTCAGTAGGCAGGGCCTCTGGAAACACCATATATTTT. This codes for CASSVGRASGNTIYF.

The rearrangement joins TRBV14 to TRBJ2-5; 11 nucleotides align to TRBD2. Trimming took 1 base from V and 8 from J; bases not matched to a gene: 9. The CDR3 extends over 16 amino acids. Germline CDR1 reads SGHDN; CDR2 reads FVKESK. The CDR3 DNA reads as TGTGCCAGCAGCCAAGCTAGCGGGGGGCCTATCCTCACCCAGTACTTC. Amino acid sequence: CASSQASGGPILTQYF.

The CDR3 sequence is CATHPVSRYTYF. CDR3 nucleotide sequence: TGTGCCACCCACCCCGTGTCCAGGTATACGTACTTC. The J gene is TRBJ2-7, the V gene TRBV3-1 (or the pseudogene TRBV3-2); D remains ambiguous. Germline CDR1 and CDR2: LGHDT and YNNKEL (reference sequence). The CDR3 totals 12 residues. Trimming shortened V by 10 bases and J by 12 bases, and 22 bases separated the two germline ends.

The rearrangement joins TRBV19 to TRBJ2-1, with a weak D call TRBD1 (5 bases). Trimming removed 6 bases at V and 1 base at J, with 10 bases between. The V gene's germline CDR1 is LNHDA and CDR2 SQIVND (reference sequence). The CDR3 sequence is 14 residues long. As DNA, the CDR3 is TGTGCCAGTAGCCCGGACATTTCCTACAATGAGCAGTTCTTC. Its protein is CASSPDISYNEQFF. Together with reference TRBV19 and TRBJ2-1, the CDR3 gives the full variable domain: DGGITQSPKYLFRKEGQNVTLSCEQNLNHDAMYWYRQDPGQGLRLIYYSQIVNDFQKGDIAEGYSVSREKKESFPLTVTSAQKNPTAFYLCASSPDISYNEQFFGPGTRLTVL.